These 9 T cell receptor beta chains came from one sample sequenced in a study of blood T cell repertoires in COVID-19 (dated by TCRdb to 2020 to 2022). Library construction relied on the immunoSEQ multiplex PCR assay. TCRdb provides this immuneACCESS table in a form limited to in-frame rearrangements. Some clones are lacking; in checked studies, under half of them reflect an unresolved V gene, and why the rest are absent is not known. A total of about 250,000 clones appear in this sample, roughly nine tenths of them only once. The ten largest clonotypes hold under 3% of the sample. What was sequenced was PBMCs or T cells enriched from blood (not recorded which). Source of these receptors: a woman under 30 who had recovered from COVID-19.

The chain carries TRBV6-5 and TRBJ2-7, with TRBD1 matching over 11 bases. The CDR3 runs 14 residues. CDR1 is MNHEY and CDR2 is SVGAGI in the germline V gene. J lost 2 bases, V lost 10 bases, and 7 bases had no gene match. CDR3 amino acids: CAKIQDRGPYEQYF. The CDR3 DNA is TGTGCCAAGATACAGGACAGGGGGCCCTACGAGCAGTACTTC.

This clone was seen only a few times. The chain is built from TRBV18 and TRBJ2-5; 9 bases fit TRBD1. V lost 4 bases to trimming and J lost 5 bases; unmatched junction nucleotides: 8. The CDR3 loop spans 15 amino acids. Germline CDR1 KGHSH, CDR2 LQKENI. The CDR3 DNA reads TGTGCCAGCTCACGAGGGACAGGGTTGAAGGAGACCCAGTACTTC. As protein: CASSRGTGLKETQYF.

V is TRBV25-1 and J is TRBJ2-2; TRBD1 agrees at 11 bases. J was trimmed by 7 bases and V by 8 bases; bases with no gene match: 12. From germline, CDR1 is MGHDK and CDR2 SYGVNS. The length of the CDR3 is 16 residues. The CDR3 nucleotides read TGTGCCAGCTCCCTGTACGGGACAGGGGGAGACGGGGAGCTGTTTTTT. This gives the protein CASSLYGTGGDGELFF.

The chain couples TRBV7-9 to TRBJ1-5; D may be TRBD1 (5 bases). CDR1 and CDR2 from the germline V gene are SEHNR and FQNEAQ (reference sequence). V was pared by 4 bases and J by 5 bases, with 15 bases between. This CDR3 region has 15 residues. DNA for the CDR3: TGTGCCAGCAGCTCGACAGTGACGAGCGATCAGCCCCAGCATTTT. This encodes CASSSTVTSDQPQHF.

The chain couples TRBV6-5 to TRBJ2-1, with TRBD2 matching 8 bases. Looked up from germline, CDR1 is MNHEY and CDR2 is SVGAGI. The junction had 7 bases not matched to a gene; V was cut back by 2 bases and J by 7 bases. The CDR3 length is 15 residues. The CDR3 nucleotides read TGTGCCAGCAGTTACGACGGGGGGGCAGGAAATGAGCAGTTCTTC. Protein sequence: CASSYDGGAGNEQFF.

The chain joins TRBV3-1 (or the pseudogene TRBV3-2) to TRBJ2-6, with D possibly TRBD2 on 6 matching bases. This CDR3 contains 19 residues. V was pared by 6 bases and J by 0 bases, with 21 bases between. Germline-derived CDR1 and CDR2 are LGHDT and YNNKEL (reference sequence). Here the CDR3 DNA reads TGTGCCAGCAGTCCGGGGTACCGGGGACTGAGCTCTGGGGCCAACGTCCTGACTTTC. This translates into CASSPGYRGLSSGANVLTF.

This clone was counted between two and nine times. J is TRBJ1-1 and V is TRBV10-1; TRBD1 matches at 8 bases. Germline V CDR1 and CDR2: WNHNN, SYGVQD (reference sequence). V was clipped by 8 bases and J by 0 bases; unmatched bases: 11. This CDR3 has 16 amino acids. The CDR3 protein is CASLRPLQGVNTEAFF. As DNA, the CDR3 is TGCGCCAGCCTCCGACCCTTACAGGGGGTGAACACTGAAGCTTTCTTT.

The chain employs TRBV28 and TRBJ1-1, with D maybe TRBD1 (6 bases). The germline CDR1 and CDR2 sequences are MDHEN and SYDVKM. Trimming took off 7 bases at V and 7 bases at J, with 19 bases between the two ends. This CDR3 contains 14 residues. The CDR3 loop is CASTKNPGVLEAFF. The CDR3 DNA is TGTGCCAGCACTAAGAACCCAGGGGTACTTGAAGCTTTCTTT. The entire variable domain, with the rest obtained from reference TRBV28 and TRBJ1-1, is as follows: DVKVTQSSRYLVKRTGEKVFLECVQDMDHENMFWYRQDPGLGLRLIYFSYDVKMKEKGDIPEGYSVSREKKERFSLILESASTNQTSMYLCASTKNPGVLEAFFGQGTRLTVV.

The chain joins TRBV6-1 to TRBJ1-3; D is possibly TRBD1 (5 bases). The CDR3 spans 14 residues. V dropped 2 bases and J dropped 2 bases, with 7 bases sitting between them. The germline gives CDR1 MNHNS, CDR2 SASEGT. CDR3 in DNA: TGTGCCAGCAGTGAAAGGGGCGCTGGAAACACCATATATTTT. Translating it yields CASSERGAGNTIYF.